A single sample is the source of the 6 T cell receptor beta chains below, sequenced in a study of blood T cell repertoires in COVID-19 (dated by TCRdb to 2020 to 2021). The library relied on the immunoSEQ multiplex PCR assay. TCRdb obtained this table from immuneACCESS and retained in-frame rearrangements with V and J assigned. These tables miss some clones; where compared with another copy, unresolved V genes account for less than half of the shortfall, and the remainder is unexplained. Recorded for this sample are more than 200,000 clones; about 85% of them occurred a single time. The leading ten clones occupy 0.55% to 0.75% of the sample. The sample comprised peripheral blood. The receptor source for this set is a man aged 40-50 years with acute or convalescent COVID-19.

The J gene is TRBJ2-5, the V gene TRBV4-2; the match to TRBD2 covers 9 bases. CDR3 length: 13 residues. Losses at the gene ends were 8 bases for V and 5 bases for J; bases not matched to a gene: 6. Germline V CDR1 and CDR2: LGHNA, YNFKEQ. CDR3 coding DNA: TGTGCCAGCGATAGCGGGAGTGGGGAGACCCAGTACTTC. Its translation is CASDSGSGETQYF.

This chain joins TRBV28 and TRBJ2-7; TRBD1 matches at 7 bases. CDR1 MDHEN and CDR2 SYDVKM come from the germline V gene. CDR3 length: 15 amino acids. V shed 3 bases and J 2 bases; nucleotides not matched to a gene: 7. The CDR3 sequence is CASSLPQGTPYEQYF. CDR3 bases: TGTGCCAGCAGTTTGCCACAGGGGACCCCCTACGAGCAGTACTTC.

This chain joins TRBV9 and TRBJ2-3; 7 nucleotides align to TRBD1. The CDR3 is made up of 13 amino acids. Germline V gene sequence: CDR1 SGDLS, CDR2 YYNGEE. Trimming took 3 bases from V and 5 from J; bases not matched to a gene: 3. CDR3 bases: TGTGCCAGCAGCGGAGGGGGCGTAGATACGCAGTATTTT. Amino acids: CASSGGGVDTQYF.

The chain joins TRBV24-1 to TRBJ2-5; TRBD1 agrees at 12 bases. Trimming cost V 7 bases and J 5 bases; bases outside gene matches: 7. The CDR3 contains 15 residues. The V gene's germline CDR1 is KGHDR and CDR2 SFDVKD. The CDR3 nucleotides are TGTGCCACCAGGGGACAGGGGGCAGAGACGGAGACCCAGTACTTC. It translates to CATRGQGAETETQYF.

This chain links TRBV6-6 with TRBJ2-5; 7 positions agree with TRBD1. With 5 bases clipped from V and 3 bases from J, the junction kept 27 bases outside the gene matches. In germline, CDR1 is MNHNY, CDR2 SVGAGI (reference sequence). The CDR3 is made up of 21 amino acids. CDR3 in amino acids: CASSPGTEIHSERGEKETQYF. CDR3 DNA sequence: TGTGCCAGCAGTCCCGGGACAGAAATCCATTCAGAGAGGGGTGAAAAAGAGACCCAGTACTTC.

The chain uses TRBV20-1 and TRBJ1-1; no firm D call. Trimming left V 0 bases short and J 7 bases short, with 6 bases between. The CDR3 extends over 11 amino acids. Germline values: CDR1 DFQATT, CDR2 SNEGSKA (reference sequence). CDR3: CSARDSSEAFF. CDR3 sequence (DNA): TGCAGTGCTAGAGATAGCAGTGAAGCTTTCTTT.